The following is a T cell receptor beta chain sequence with its context. The sample belongs to a study of cytomegalovirus exposure and HLA in healthy donors. Overall study context: An early release of data contained some 80 million unique TCRs, which came from HLA-typed donors.

Trimming removed 11 bases at V and 5 bases at J, with 19 bases between. The CDR3 totals 14 residues. The germline V gene has CDR1 MNHNS and CDR2 SASEGT. PCR used 60 Vbeta primers and 13 Jbeta primers. Data came from immunoSEQ multiplex PCR; TCRdb stores just in-frame clones and leaves some out. This sample carries some 180,000 clones, approximately 70% of them seen once, and the ten largest clones take less than 2%. The material sequenced was PBMCs. The receptor was isolated from a woman aged 25 to 39 in good health and CMV-seronegative. The chain joins TRBV6-1 to TRBJ2-1; TRBD2 might be the D (5 bases). CDR3 sequence reads: CASRLASLNNEQFF. CDR3 nucleotides: TGTGCCTCTAGGTTGGCTAGCCTTAACAATGAGCAGTTCTTC.